This T cell receptor (beta chain) was recorded in a study of OX40 agonist ivuxolimab in advanced cancers. On the study more broadly: Ivuxolimab is a fully human IgG2 antibody that activates OX40 (CD134). Partial responses were observed in three patients, of whom one had hepatocellular carcinoma and two had cutaneous melanoma.

Repertoires were generated with immunoSEQ multiplex PCR, while TCRdb's copy carries only in-frame clones and drops some. The table records roughly 120,000 clones, 89% of them present only once. Study-wide results and caveats: The average count of expanded clones was higher among CD8+ T cells than among CD4+.

This CDR3 spans 17 amino acids. The V and J ends lost 0 bases and 4 bases, in that order; junction bases with no gene match: 12. The germline CDR1 and CDR2 sequences are GTSNPN and SVGIG (reference sequence). To note about this clone: Its antigen is as yet unknown.

The source of this sequence is an adult with an advanced solid tumor such as melanoma, head and neck, liver or kidney cancer. The rearrangement joins TRBV30 to TRBJ1-2, with 9 positions matching TRBD1. The sample here was CD4+ or CD8+ T cells sorted from blood, taken in a trial of the OX40 agonist ivuxolimab. The CDR3 sequence is CAWSVLGTGGPLYGYTF. For the CDR3, the DNA is TGTGCCTGGAGTGTACTAGGAACAGGGGGCCCTCTCTATGGCTACACCTTC. The complete variable domain, with remaining parts taken from reference TRBV30 and TRBJ1-2, reads SQTIHQWPATLVQPVGSPLSLECTVEGTSNPNLYWYRQAAGRGLQLLFYSVGIGQISSEVPQNLSASRPQDRQFILSSKKLLLSDSGFYLCAWSVLGTGGPLYGYTFGSGTRLTVV.